This T cell receptor beta chain was captured in a study of CD8+CD57+ T cells in acquired aplastic anemia (dated by TCRdb to between 2017 and 2018). Notes on the research overall: DNA extracted from sorted CD4+ and CD8+ cells had a mean of approximately 3 ug, with a range of roughly 0.17 to 30 ug. A CD8+CD57+ expansion meant a frequency higher than the mean frequency seen in healthy subjects.

The patients picked for sequencing were ones in whom flow cytometry had shown an expansion of CD8+CD57+ cells. All patients had severe acquired aplastic anemia diagnosed by International Study of Aplastic Anemia and Agranulocytosis and Camitta criteria. No patient had received any therapy when blood was sampled. TCR repertoires of sorted CD4+ and CD8+ blood T cells from severe aplastic anemia patients and healthy subjects were deep-sequenced in the study. Patients were enrolled under clinicaltrials.gov protocols 00001620, 01623167, 00001397, 00071045, 00081523 and 00961064 in the USA. Ficoll-Paque density gradient centrifugation was used to isolate peripheral blood mononuclear cells. Before DNA extraction, CD4+ and CD8+ T cells were sorted by FACS or by magnetic beads. Profiling of TCR beta VDJ combinations and CDR3 sequences used genomic DNA as the template. An Illumina HiSeq 2000 was the platform used for TCR repertoire sequencing. In the original analysis: Repertoire assessment relied on Simpson's diversity index, CDR3 size and DJ length profiles, and TRBV/TRBJ rearrangement plots. The immunodominant clone was defined as the most abundant DNA sequence in deep sequencing data. CDR3 amino acid sequences were checked for sharing between subjects and were compared against published repertoires and the VDJdb database. The public sequencing data were trimmed at Q25 with fastp and processed into clonotypes with MiXCR by TCRdb, which kept only in-frame beta chains. When rows share a CDR3 protein, they turn into one entry using the most common DNA and genes. What appears here as the V and J calls and clone size reflects TCRdb's work, not the paper's. Counted in this sample were about 98,000 distinct CDR3 sequences; about 63% of them appeared once. Of the sample, 60% to 80% is held by the ten largest clones.

The research as a whole found: CD8+ Simpson's diversity did not differ significantly between patients and healthy controls (P=0.060). About 30 CD8+ CDR3 sequences were found to be shared between patients and controls, but these sequences appeared to be highly expressed in patients and within the immunodominant clones of the patients.

As to this clonotype: Its antigen remains undetermined. Base qualities are not provided; no much larger clone lies one nucleotide away.

Trimming takes 0 bases off V and 0 bases off J; junction bases not matched to a gene: 4. Sequences SGDLS (CDR1) and YYNGEE (CDR2) are obtained from the germline V gene. Including the terminal cysteine and phenylalanine, the CDR3 comprises 18 residues. Only the CDR3 portion is preserved as DNA: 54 bases, with reading frame beginning at the first base. This receptor was identified in a human donor with aplastic anemia. The sequence is built from TRBV9 and TRBJ2-2, with TRBD2 identical over 11 junction bases. The sample taken for sequencing was sorted CD4+, CD8+, or CD8+CD57+ T cells (not recorded which) from PBMCs. The DNA sequence is given as TGTGCCAGCAGCGTAGGGGGACTAGCGGACGCGAACACCGGGGAGCTGTTTTTT. This gives the protein CASSVGGLADANTGELFF.